The subject of this entry is one T cell receptor beta chain. In the source study's methods: Using reference gene primer amplification, nucleated cell counts were estimated. The method was immunoSEQ multiplex PCR; TCRdb's version includes in-frame clones alone and lacks a portion of them. D and trimming come from the DNA, and the V and J calls and clone size come from that table. The table records roughly 100,000 clones, more than 75% of them present only once. This record belongs to a study of blood T cell repertoires in COVID-19. Study context: Sites in the United States, Italy and Spain provided acute and convalescent COVID-19 samples.

CDR3 length: 13 residues. Per germline, CDR1 MDHEN and CDR2 SYDVKM. The V gene end was trimmed by 7 bases and the J gene end by 6 bases; junction bases not matched to a gene: 6. V is TRBV28 and J is TRBJ2-7; 10 bases fit TRBD1. Sequencing was done on a sample of peripheral blood. The source of this sequence is a woman older than 75 with active COVID-19. CDR3 sequence reads: CASKGQGLGEQYF. The CDR3 region has the DNA TGTGCCAGCAAGGGACAGGGGCTGGGCGAGCAGTACTTC.